These 25 T cell receptor beta chains were sequenced from one sample in a study of T cell responses to AZD1222 COVID-19 vaccine. This table comes from immunoSEQ multiplex PCR, and its TCRdb copy is limited to in-frame clones, with some not included. The table lists roughly 180,000 clones, approximately 91% of them singletons. The sequencing used peripheral blood, collected 28 days after the second AZD1222 dose. These receptors all come from an adult who received the AZD1222 COVID-19 vaccine.

A single count supports this clone. The rearrangement links TRBV18 to TRBJ1-3; perhaps TRBD1 as D (5 bases). Trimming stripped 3 bases from V and 0 bases from J, with 6 bases between. The CDR3 is 14 amino acids. CDR1 and CDR2 from the germline V gene are KGHSH and LQKENI. The CDR3 reads CASSPGASGNTIYF. In nucleotides, the CDR3 is TGTGCCAGCTCACCCGGGGCCTCTGGAAACACCATATATTTT.

The V gene is TRBV5-1, the J gene TRBJ2-7; 9 bases map to TRBD1. From germline, CDR1 is SGHRS and CDR2 YFSETQ. The CDR3 extends over 13 amino acids. The trim removed 4 bases at V and 6 bases at J, leaving 5 bases unmatched. CDR3 protein: CASSPRDRAEQYF. CDR3 DNA sequence: TGCGCCAGCAGCCCCCGGGACAGGGCCGAGCAGTACTTC.

The chain is built from TRBV10-3 and TRBJ1-6, with D perhaps matching TRBD1 (5 bases). Germline lookup yields CDR1 ENHRY and CDR2 SYGVKD. Trimming removed 4 bases from V and 7 bases from J, with 14 bases in between. This CDR3 region has 15 residues. The CDR3 reads CAISGSGRLNSPLHF. DNA of the CDR3: TGTGCCATCAGTGGATCGGGACGACTGAATTCACCCCTCCACTTT.

The rearrangement joins TRBV7-2 to TRBJ2-3, with D possibly being TRBD1 or TRBD2 (6 bases each). CDR1 is SGHTA and CDR2 is FQGNSA in the germline V gene. Trimming removed 2 bases at V and 3 bases at J, with 12 bases between. The CDR3 covers 15 residues. The CDR3 region has the DNA TGTGCCAGCAGCTTATCGCAGGGGAGGACAGATACGCAGTATTTT. Translation: CASSLSQGRTDTQYF.

The V and J genes are TRBV9 and TRBJ1-2; 8 nucleotides line up with TRBD1. Germline CDR1 SGDLS, CDR2 YYNGEE. V was clipped by 4 bases and J by 8 bases; unmatched bases: 7. The CDR3 length is 13 residues. CDR3 in amino acids: CASSRDRGEGYTF. In DNA form, the CDR3 reads TGTGCCAGCAGCCGAGACAGGGGTGAGGGCTACACCTTC. Complete variable domain (other parts from reference TRBV9 and TRBJ1-2): DSGVTQTPKHLITATGQRVTLRCSPRSGDLSVYWYQQSLDQGLQFLIQYYNGEERAKGNILERFSAQQFPDLHSELNLSSLELGDSALYFCASSRDRGEGYTFGSGTRLTVV.

With regard to this clone: This specimen includes other DNA sequences encoding the same CDR3. J is TRBJ1-4 and V is TRBV18, with D perhaps matching TRBD1 (5 bases). The CDR3 covers 13 residues. Germline V gene sequence: CDR1 KGHSH, CDR2 LQKENI. Between the trimmed V and J ends, which lost 5 bases and 2 bases, there was a span of 6 bases. This chain's CDR3 is CASSRDTNEKLFF. The CDR3 coding sequence is TGTGCCAGCTCAAGGGACACTAATGAAAAACTGTTTTTT. Based on the CDR3 plus reference TRBV18 and TRBJ1-4, the full variable domain is NAGVMQNPRHLVRRRGQEARLRCSPMKGHSHVYWYRQLPEEGLKFMVYLQKENIIDESGMPKERFSAEFPKEGPSILRIQQVVRGDSAAYFCASSRDTNEKLFFGSGTQLSVL.

The chain carries TRBV7-9 and TRBJ2-7; 10 bases are a match to TRBD2. Germline CDR1 SEHNR, CDR2 FQNEAQ (reference sequence). With V trimmed by 3 bases and J by 5 bases, 4 bases remained unmatched. The CDR3 contains 14 residues. This CDR3 is CASSLASGSNEQYF. The CDR3 coding sequence is TGTGCCAGCAGCTTGGCTAGCGGGAGCAACGAGCAGTACTTC.

The V call is TRBV2, the J call TRBJ2-7; possible D gene TRBD1, 5 bases. V lost 6 bases and J lost 3, with 9 bases in between. Germline V gives CDR1 SNHLY, CDR2 FYNNEI. The length of the CDR3 is 12 residues. The CDR3 here is CASRRGDYEQYF. The CDR3 DNA reads as TGTGCCAGCAGAAGGGGCGACTACGAGCAGTACTTC. The variable domain in full, completed from reference TRBV2 and TRBJ2-7, reads EPEVTQTPSHQVTQMGQEVILRCVPISNHLYFYWYRQILGQKVEFLVSFYNNEISEKSEIFDDQFSVERPDGSNFTLKIRSTKLEDSAMYFCASRRGDYEQYFGPGTRLTVT.

V usage is TRBV27 and J usage is TRBJ1-1, with D possibly matching TRBD1 (5 bases). V was shortened by 8 bases and J by 0 bases, with 16 bases between the two germline ends. Germline CDR1 reads MNHEY; CDR2 reads SMNVEV (reference sequence). This CDR3 comprises 15 residues. CDR3 nucleotide sequence: TGTGCCAGCGGAGGGGCGGGCGATTTGAACACTGAAGCTTTCTTT. This translates into CASGGAGDLNTEAFF.

The genes are TRBV5-1 and TRBJ2-2, with a tentative D call TRBD1 (6 bases). Trimming cost V 2 bases and J 1 base, with 12 bases left between them. The CDR3 spans 16 residues. Germline-derived CDR1 and CDR2 are SGHRS and YFSETQ. CDR3 in amino acids: CASSLFGQLNTGELFF. DNA for the CDR3: TGCGCCAGCAGCTTATTTGGACAGTTGAACACCGGGGAGCTGTTTTTT.

This chain links TRBV6-5 with TRBJ1-2; a weak D match, TRBD1 (5 bases). Trimming removed 0 bases at V and 1 base at J, with 6 bases between. There are 14 residues in the CDR3. The germline V gene encodes CDR1 MNHEY and CDR2 SVGAGI. The CDR3 reads CASSYSGRNYGYTF. In DNA form, the CDR3 reads TGTGCCAGCAGTTACTCGGGACGTAACTATGGCTACACCTTC.

The chain joins TRBV2 to TRBJ2-2; D gene ambiguous. This CDR3 contains 15 residues. CDR1 is SNHLY, CDR2 FYNNEI, per germline. Between the trimmed V and J ends, which lost 7 bases and 0 bases, there was a span of 12 bases. The CDR3 here is CASTLDTTNTGELFF. CDR3 bases: TGTGCCAGCACCCTCGACACAACGAACACCGGGGAGCTGTTTTTT.

Here the CDR3 DNA reads TGCGCCAGCAGCCGTAGGACAGGGGGCAACACCGGGGAGCTGTTTTTT. Residues: CASSRRTGGNTGELFF. This chain joins TRBV5-1 and TRBJ2-2, with TRBD1 matching 11 bases. V trimming: 4 bases; J trimming: 2 bases; junction bases outside the gene matches: 4. Germline-derived CDR1 and CDR2 are SGHRS and YFSETQ. The CDR3 spans 16 residues. The whole variable domain, filled in from reference TRBV5-1 and TRBJ2-2, reads KAGVTQTPRYLIKTRGQQVTLSCSPISGHRSVSWYQQTPGQGLQFLFEYFSETQRNKGNFPGRFSGRQFSNSRSEMNVSTLELGDSALYLCASSRRTGGNTGELFFGEGSRLTVL.

This rearrangement joins TRBV28 to TRBJ2-3; D not certain. V gave up 3 bases and J gave up 6 bases, with 7 bases separating them. Per the germline V gene, CDR1 is MDHEN and CDR2 is SYDVKM. The CDR3 loop spans 12 amino acids. The CDR3 DNA follows: TGTGCCAGCAGTTTGGCCTACGATACGCAGTATTTT. It encodes CASSLAYDTQYF.

CDR3 in amino acids: CATSEPGQGVTGELFF. The CDR3 DNA reads TGTGCCACCAGTGAACCGGGACAGGGGGTCACCGGGGAGCTGTTTTTT. The rearrangement joins TRBV24-1 to TRBJ2-2, with 11 bases identical to TRBD1. Unmatched junction bases numbered 4, after V lost 4 bases and J lost 4 bases. The length of the CDR3 is 16 residues. Germline V CDR1 and CDR2: KGHDR, SFDVKD.

V gene TRBV10-3 combines with J gene TRBJ2-1, with 8 nucleotides matching TRBD2. V lost 2 bases, J lost 2 bases, and 2 bases stayed unmatched. Per the germline V gene, CDR1 is ENHRY and CDR2 is SYGVKD. The CDR3 totals 15 residues. CDR3 nucleotide sequence: TGTGCCATCAGTGAGCGGGAGGGGCCCTACAATGAGCAGTTCTTC. This sequence encodes CAISEREGPYNEQFF.

The rearrangement uses TRBV6-5 and TRBJ1-4, with TRBD1 as a possible D gene (5 bases). The length of the CDR3 is 15 residues. Looked up from germline, CDR1 is MNHEY and CDR2 is SVGAGI. V lost 0 bases and J 8 bases, leaving 13 bases between the germline ends. DNA of the CDR3: TGTGCCAGCAGTTACTCTCCAGGGTCAGTCGAAAAACTGTTTTTT. Translating it yields CASSYSPGSVEKLFF.

This chain connects TRBV10-3 to TRBJ2-5; TRBD2 matches 14 bases. J lost 4 bases, V lost 2 bases, and 0 bases had no gene match. Looked up from germline, CDR1 is ENHRY and CDR2 is SYGVKD. This CDR3 is 15 amino acids long. DNA for the CDR3: TGTGCCATCAGTGAGGGACTAGCGGGGGGAGAGACCCAGTACTTC. Its translation is CAISEGLAGGETQYF.

This sequence joins TRBV5-1 and TRBJ2-5; tentatively, D is TRBD1 (5 bases). CDR1 SGHRS and CDR2 YFSETQ come from the germline V gene. V was pared by 3 bases and J by 4 bases, with 16 bases between. The CDR3 sequence is 15 residues long. CDR3 residues: CASSSLGGRGETQYF. The DNA of the CDR3 is TGCGCCAGCAGCTCCCTCGGTGGTAGGGGAGAGACCCAGTACTTC.

The gene calls are TRBV7-9 and TRBJ2-1; 7 bases agree with TRBD1. Trimming took 3 bases from V and 4 from J; bases not matched to a gene: 6. CDR1 SEHNR and CDR2 FQNEAQ come from the germline V gene (reference sequence). The CDR3 is 15 amino acids. The CDR3 is CASSLSGGSYNEQFF. In DNA, the CDR3 is TGTGCCAGCAGCTTGTCAGGGGGAAGTTACAATGAGCAGTTCTTC.

This rearrangement joins TRBV6-1 to TRBJ2-7; 9 bases fit TRBD1. CDR1 MNHNS and CDR2 SASEGT come from the germline V gene. J was trimmed by 0 bases and V by 2 bases; bases with no gene match: 5. The CDR3 loop spans 16 amino acids. CDR3 loop: CASSETGQGYSYEQYF. The CDR3 bases are TGTGCCAGCAGTGAAACGGGACAGGGTTACTCCTACGAGCAGTACTTC.

The V and J genes are TRBV15 and TRBJ2-7; 15 bases agree with TRBD2. There are 19 residues in the CDR3. Germline values: CDR1 LNHNV, CDR2 YYDKDF (reference sequence). Losses at the gene ends were 5 bases for V and 2 bases for J; bases not matched to a gene: 13. The CDR3: CATSPYPGTSGRTTYEQYF. Here the CDR3 DNA reads TGTGCCACCAGCCCTTACCCCGGGACTAGCGGGAGGACAACCTACGAGCAGTACTTC.

This chain joins TRBV7-8 and TRBJ2-1, with no clear D. Germline V gene data show CDR1 as SGHVS and CDR2 as FQNEAQ. V lost 2 bases and J lost 6, with 14 bases in between. CDR3 length: 15 amino acids. CDR3 coding DNA: TGTGCCAGCAGCTTATTTAGGGTCTTTCGCAATGAGCAGTTCTTC. This gives the protein CASSLFRVFRNEQFF.

This sequence joins TRBV7-9 and TRBJ2-3; no clear D gene. The V end was cut by 2 bases, the J end by 2 bases, with 14 bases between. This CDR3 is built from 16 residues. Germline loops: CDR1 SEHNR, CDR2 FQNEAQ (reference sequence). The CDR3, as DNA: TGTGCCAGCAGCTTATCGGAAGTCACACCCACAGATACGCAGTATTTT. It is translated as CASSLSEVTPTDTQYF.

V and J are TRBV6-5 and TRBJ1-4; TRBD1 is a possible D gene (5 bases). This CDR3 has 16 amino acids. The V gene's germline CDR1 is MNHEY and CDR2 SVGAGI. Deletions cut 2 bases from V and 8 bases from J, with 18 bases between. The CDR3 loop is CASSYGGGRVGEKLFF. The DNA for the CDR3 is TGTGCCAGCAGTTACGGCGGTGGCAGGGTGGGCGAAAAACTGTTTTTT.